This passage covers 8 T cell receptor beta chains from one sample sequenced in a study of T cell clonality in common variable immunodeficiency. Clones were read by immunoSEQ multiplex PCR, and TCRdb kept only the in-frame ones, dropping some. Reported are roughly 58,000 clones, none seen only once; the ten largest carry roughly 0.84%. Sample: peripheral blood mononuclear cells. All receptors derive from a person aged 18 to 70 in good health.

This clone has ten or more counts. The read stops 3 residues short of the end of the CDR3; the missing end is completed from the germline J gene. The chain links TRBV4-2 to TRBJ1-2, with D possibly TRBD1 on 6 matching bases. Trimming took 0 bases from V and 7 from J, leaving 15 bases between them. Germline V gene data show CDR1 as LGHNA and CDR2 as YNFKEQ. The CDR3 loop spans 15 amino acids. The sequenced CDR3 bases are TGTGCCAGCAGCCAAGAAAGGACAGAGGGCTTTGGC. Its protein product is CASSQERTEGFG. The whole CDR3 protein reads CASSQERTEGFGYTF.

This clone was recorded many times. The read terminates 3 residues before the CDR3 end, so the remaining end is supplied by the germline J gene. The rearrangement uses TRBV18 and TRBJ2-6; the D gene is possibly TRBD1 (5 bases). The V end was cut by 4 bases, the J end by 0 bases, with 16 bases between. The CDR3 covers 18 residues. In germline, CDR1 is KGHSH, CDR2 LQKENI. The CDR3 DNA, read in part, is TGTGCCAGCTCACAGCAGGGTGATCCCCTCTCTGGGGCCAACGTC. Translating gives CASSQQGDPLSGANV. The full CDR3 protein reads CASSQQGDPLSGANVLTF.

The sample holds many counts of this clone. The CDR3 loop is CASSMYGGDGYTF. The CDR3 DNA, read in part, is TGTGCCAGTAGTATGTACGGAGGGGATGGC. The V and J genes are TRBV19 and TRBJ1-2; weak D call: TRBD1 (5 bases). The CDR3 end is not reached by the read, which stops 3 residues before it; the germline J gene fills it in. The CDR3 spans 13 residues. V was pared by 3 bases and J by 6 bases, with 11 bases between. CDR1 is LNHDA, CDR2 SQIVND, per germline (reference sequence).

This clone was detected ten times or more. Read data end 3 residues before the CDR3 end; the end is taken from the germline J gene. The V gene is TRBV7-9, the J gene TRBJ2-7, with 8 bases matching TRBD2. This CDR3 contains 13 residues. Germline V gives CDR1 SEHNR, CDR2 FQNEAQ (reference sequence). J gave up 0 bases and V 5 bases, and 0 bases lay outside the gene matches. The sequenced CDR3 bases are TGTGCCAGCAGCAGCGGGAGCTCCTACGAG. Its translation: CASSSGSSYE. The complete CDR3 sequence is CASSSGSSYEQYF.

This clone was recorded many times. The read finishes 3 residues shy of the CDR3 end, and the germline J gene is used to complete it. The V call is TRBV7-2, the J call TRBJ2-2, with 10 nucleotides matching TRBD2. This CDR3 spans 15 amino acids. The V gene's germline CDR1 is SGHTA and CDR2 FQGNSA. Trimming cost V 6 bases and J 1 base; bases outside gene matches: 2. Incomplete CDR3 DNA: TGTGCCAGCAGGCCTAGCGGGGGGAACACCGGGGAG. This encodes CASRPSGGNTGE. The complete CDR3 protein is CASRPSGGNTGELFF. Complete variable domain (other parts from reference TRBV7-2 and TRBJ2-2): GAGVSQSPSNKVTEKGKDVELRCDPISGHTALYWYRQSLGQGLEFLIYFQGNSAPDKSGLPSDRFSAERTGGSVSTLTIQRTQQEDSAVYLCASRPSGGNTGELFFGEGSRLTVL.

This clone appeared many times. The CDR3 is cut off 3 residues early in the read; its end comes from the germline J gene. The gene calls are TRBV5-1 and TRBJ1-1; 10 nucleotides match TRBD1. J gave up 1 base and V 6 bases, and 6 bases lay outside the gene matches. Germline assignment: CDR1 SGHRS and CDR2 YFSETQ. The CDR3 has 15 amino acids. The CDR3 sequence is CASTGQGLTNTEAFF. The sequenced part of the CDR3 DNA is TGCGCCAGCACGGGACAGGGGTTAACGAACACTGAA.

This clone appeared many times. From the germline J gene comes the end of the CDR3, since the read stops 3 residues before it. The V call is TRBV5-1, the J call TRBJ2-2; 13 nucleotides agree with TRBD2. CDR1 is SGHRS, CDR2 YFSETQ, per germline. V dropped 4 bases and J dropped 7; count of bases not matched to a gene: 10. The CDR3 contains 17 residues. CDR3 sequence: CASSLTSGRAGGGELFF. The part of the CDR3 DNA that was read is TGCGCCAGCAGCCTCACTAGCGGGAGGGCCGGTGGCGGGGAG.

This clone appeared many times. The sequenced part of the CDR3 DNA is TGTGCTAGTGGTCCGGGACAGGGTGAGAGCTCTGGAAACACC. The encoded protein is CASGPGQGESSGNT. The whole CDR3 protein reads CASGPGQGESSGNTIYF. The chain recombines TRBV12-5 with TRBJ1-3; 9 bases fit TRBD1. Read data end 3 residues before the CDR3 end; the end is taken from the germline J gene. The germline V gene has CDR1 LGHNT and CDR2 FRNRAP. Trimming cost V 5 bases and J 0 bases; bases outside gene matches: 8. The CDR3 runs to 17 residues.